A single sample is the source of the 16 T cell receptor beta chains below, sequenced in a study of blood T cells in healthy people across ages. The use of a sample-barcoded 5' primer and a J-beta primer mix characterized a second PCR of 7 to 11 cycles. MiXCR, applied by TCRdb to the 5' RACE reads, yields one record per CDR3 protein. The table includes 600,000 or so distinct CDR3 sequences, approximately 30% detected once. The sequencing input was blood. The receptor set was obtained from a woman of 80 years or more in good health.

Worth noting for this clonotype: Being one base from a much bigger clone, this may be a read error. This chain connects TRBV13 to TRBJ2-3, with D tentatively TRBD2 (6 bases). Germline loops: CDR1 PRHDT, CDR2 FYEKMQ (reference sequence). The CDR3 covers 16 residues. CDR3 protein: CASSPGTGRRADAQYF. The CDR3, as DNA: TGTGCCAGCAGCCCCGGGACTGGCCGAAGGGCAGATGCGCAGTATTTT.

As concerns this clonotype: A read error may be the cause here, since a much bigger clone is one base away. The chain is built from TRBV7-7 and TRBJ2-5; maybe TRBD2 (6 bases). Germline V gene data show CDR1 as SSHAT and CDR2 as FNYEAQ (reference sequence). The CDR3 contains 14 residues. In nucleotides, the CDR3 is TGTGCTAGCAGCTTAGGAGGAGGGCGGAGGACCCAGTACTTC. Translation: CASSLGGGRRTQYF. Full variable domain (rest looked up from reference TRBV7-7 and TRBJ2-5): GAGVSQSPRYKVTKRGQDVTLRCDPISSHATLYWYQQALGQGPEFLTYFNYEAQPDKSGLPSDRFSAERPEGSISTLTIQRTEQRDSAMYRCASSLGGGRRTQYFGPGTRLLVL.

This clonotype came up many times. The genes are TRBV30 and TRBJ2-5; 8 nucleotides line up with TRBD2. V gave up 0 bases and J gave up 5 bases; unmatched junction bases: 8. The CDR3 runs 15 residues. Germline loops: CDR1 GTSNPN, CDR2 SVGIG (reference sequence). CDR3 nucleotide sequence: TGTGCCTGGAGTGTAGGCGGGGGGATTCAGGAGACCCAGTACTTC. Its translation is CAWSVGGGIQETQYF.

This clonotype came up a few times. The rearrangement uses TRBV7-9 and TRBJ1-2; D is perhaps TRBD1 (5 bases). CDR1 is SEHNR, CDR2 FQNEAQ, per germline (reference sequence). Trimming stripped 1 base from V and 7 bases from J, with 16 bases between. This CDR3 comprises 15 residues. Here the CDR3 reads CASSLGSGRDCGYTF. CDR3 sequence (DNA): TGTGCCAGCAGCTTAGGATCAGGGAGGGACTGTGGCTACACCTTC.

This sequence joins TRBV6-4 and TRBJ1-1, with 9 positions matching TRBD1. The CDR3 runs to 17 residues. J was trimmed by 1 base and V by 8 bases; bases with no gene match: 14. Germline CDR1 MRHNA, CDR2 SNTAGT. The CDR3 sequence is CASDPGTGLEGNTEAFF. The CDR3, as DNA: TGTGCCAGCGACCCCGGGACAGGGCTGGAGGGGAACACTGAAGCTTTCTTT.

The gene calls are TRBV5-1 and TRBJ2-7; TRBD2 aligns across 9 bases. Germline CDR1 is SGHRS and CDR2 is YFSETQ. This CDR3 has 16 amino acids. Trimming removed 0 bases from V and 2 bases from J; junction bases left unmatched: 6. The CDR3 loop is CASSLAPSGAAYEQYF. The CDR3 DNA sequence: TGCGCCAGCAGCTTGGCCCCTAGCGGGGCGGCCTACGAGCAGTACTTC. Together with reference TRBV5-1 and TRBJ2-7, the CDR3 gives the full variable domain: KAGVTQTPRYLIKTRGQQVTLSCSPISGHRSVSWYQQTPGQGLQFLFEYFSETQRNKGNFPGRFSGRQFSNSRSEMNVSTLELGDSALYLCASSLAPSGAAYEQYFGPGTRLTVT.

A few counts support this clonotype. This may come from a read error, since a much larger clone is one base off. The chain links TRBV20-1 to TRBJ1-1; D remains unclear. Germline V gives CDR1 DFQATT, CDR2 SNEGSKA (reference sequence). CDR3 length: 13 amino acids. V was shortened by 6 bases and J by 3 bases, with 14 bases between the two germline ends. DNA of the CDR3: TGCAGTGCCCGTACTCTCGGATACACTGAAGCTTTCTTT. Its translation is CSARTLGYTEAFF.

This clonotype was counted ten times or more. The gene calls are TRBV4-2 and TRBJ2-1, with TRBD2 identical over 8 bases. Trimming at V came to 1 base and at J to 7 bases, leaving 9 bases not matched to a gene. CDR3 length: 16 residues. Germline V gene sequence: CDR1 LGHNA, CDR2 YNFKEQ. The CDR3 nucleotides read TGTGCCAGCAGCCAAGTTGGCCTAGCGGGTTCGAATGAGCAGTTCTTC. Translating gives CASSQVGLAGSNEQFF.

V and J are TRBV7-8 and TRBJ2-1, with 9 bases identical to TRBD2. Germline V gene lookup returns CDR1 SGHVS and CDR2 FQNEAQ. CDR3 length equals 17 residues. V dropped 5 bases and J dropped 9; count of bases not matched to a gene: 17. Here the CDR3 DNA reads TGTGCCAGCAGCGGAGGACGGCGGGAGGGTACCGGGGCTGAGCAGTTCTTC. It yields the protein CASSGGRREGTGAEQFF. Complete variable domain (other parts from reference TRBV7-8 and TRBJ2-1): GAGVSQSPRYKVAKRGQDVALRCDPISGHVSLFWYQQALGQGPEFLTYFQNEAQLDKSGLPSDRFFAERPEGSVSTLKIQRTQQEDSAVYLCASSGGRREGTGAEQFFGPGTRLTVL.

This clonotype was recorded at least ten times. As DNA, the CDR3 is TGTGCCAGCAGCCCAGGGGGCCATACGGAGACCCAGTACTTC. It encodes CASSPGGHTETQYF. The gene calls are TRBV6-1 and TRBJ2-5; 8 bases align to TRBD1. There are 14 residues in the CDR3. The trim removed 6 bases at V and 5 bases at J, leaving 8 bases unmatched. Looked up from germline, CDR1 is MNHNS and CDR2 is SASEGT.

This clonotype has ten or more counts. One end of the junction is discordant with germline, which a read error may explain. This chain links TRBV28 with TRBJ1-2; D call uncertain. The length of the CDR3 is 10 residues. Germline V lookup: CDR1 MDHEN, CDR2 SYDVKM. The CDR3 nucleotides read TGTGCCGCCGGCGACTATCGCTACACCTTC. It specifies CAAGDYRYTF.

A remark on this clonotype: One base away lies a much larger clone, so this may be a sequencing read error. The rearrangement joins TRBV15 to TRBJ2-7; 7 positions match TRBD2. CDR3 length equals 15 residues. The V gene's germline CDR1 is LNHNV and CDR2 YYDKDF (reference sequence). V lost 5 bases and J lost 7; bases outside the gene matches: 14. This chain's CDR3 is CATSAPRGRGDEQYF. The CDR3 region has the DNA TGTGCCACCAGCGCGCCCCGGGGGAGGGGCGATGAGCAGTACTTC.

This clonotype occurred a few times. The junction differs from germline at one of its ends, possibly a read error. V gene TRBV10-2 combines with J gene TRBJ1-5; D is possibly TRBD1 (5 bases). The CDR3 loop spans 16 amino acids. CDR1 and CDR2 from the germline V gene are WSHSY and SAAADI. CDR3 protein: CASTDQQGASNQPRHF. For the CDR3, the DNA is TGCGCCAGCACCGACCAGCAGGGAGCAAGCAATCAGCCCCGGCATTTT.

This clonotype occurred a few times. This may be a read error, as it is one base from a much larger clone. The V and J genes are TRBV20-1 and TRBJ2-3, with 7 bases identical to TRBD2. There are 14 residues in the CDR3. The junction had 5 bases not matched to a gene; V was cut back by 3 bases and J by 2 bases. Germline V gene data show CDR1 as DFQATT and CDR2 as SNEGSKA (reference sequence). This CDR3 is CSARGGSITDTQYF. The DNA of the CDR3 is TGCAGTGCTAGGGGGGGGTCCATCACAGATACGCAGTATTTT.

The chain couples TRBV12-5 to TRBJ1-3, with D possibly matching TRBD1 (5 bases). The V end lost 5 bases, the J end lost 4 bases, and 12 bases lay between the germline ends. In germline, CDR1 is LGHNT, CDR2 FRNRAP. The CDR3 sequence is 14 residues long. The CDR3: CASGLKGVGNTIYF. CDR3 DNA: TGTGCTAGTGGTCTTAAAGGGGTCGGAAACACCATATATTTT.

V is TRBV20-1 and J is TRBJ2-1; maybe TRBD1 (6 bases). The V gene lost 5 bases and the J gene lost 8 bases, with 13 bases spanning the gap. Per the germline V gene, CDR1 is DFQATT and CDR2 is SNEGSKA (reference sequence). The CDR3 is made up of 12 amino acids. DNA for the CDR3: TGCAGTGCTTCCGGGACATACTATGAGCAGTTCTTC. Residues: CSASGTYYEQFF.